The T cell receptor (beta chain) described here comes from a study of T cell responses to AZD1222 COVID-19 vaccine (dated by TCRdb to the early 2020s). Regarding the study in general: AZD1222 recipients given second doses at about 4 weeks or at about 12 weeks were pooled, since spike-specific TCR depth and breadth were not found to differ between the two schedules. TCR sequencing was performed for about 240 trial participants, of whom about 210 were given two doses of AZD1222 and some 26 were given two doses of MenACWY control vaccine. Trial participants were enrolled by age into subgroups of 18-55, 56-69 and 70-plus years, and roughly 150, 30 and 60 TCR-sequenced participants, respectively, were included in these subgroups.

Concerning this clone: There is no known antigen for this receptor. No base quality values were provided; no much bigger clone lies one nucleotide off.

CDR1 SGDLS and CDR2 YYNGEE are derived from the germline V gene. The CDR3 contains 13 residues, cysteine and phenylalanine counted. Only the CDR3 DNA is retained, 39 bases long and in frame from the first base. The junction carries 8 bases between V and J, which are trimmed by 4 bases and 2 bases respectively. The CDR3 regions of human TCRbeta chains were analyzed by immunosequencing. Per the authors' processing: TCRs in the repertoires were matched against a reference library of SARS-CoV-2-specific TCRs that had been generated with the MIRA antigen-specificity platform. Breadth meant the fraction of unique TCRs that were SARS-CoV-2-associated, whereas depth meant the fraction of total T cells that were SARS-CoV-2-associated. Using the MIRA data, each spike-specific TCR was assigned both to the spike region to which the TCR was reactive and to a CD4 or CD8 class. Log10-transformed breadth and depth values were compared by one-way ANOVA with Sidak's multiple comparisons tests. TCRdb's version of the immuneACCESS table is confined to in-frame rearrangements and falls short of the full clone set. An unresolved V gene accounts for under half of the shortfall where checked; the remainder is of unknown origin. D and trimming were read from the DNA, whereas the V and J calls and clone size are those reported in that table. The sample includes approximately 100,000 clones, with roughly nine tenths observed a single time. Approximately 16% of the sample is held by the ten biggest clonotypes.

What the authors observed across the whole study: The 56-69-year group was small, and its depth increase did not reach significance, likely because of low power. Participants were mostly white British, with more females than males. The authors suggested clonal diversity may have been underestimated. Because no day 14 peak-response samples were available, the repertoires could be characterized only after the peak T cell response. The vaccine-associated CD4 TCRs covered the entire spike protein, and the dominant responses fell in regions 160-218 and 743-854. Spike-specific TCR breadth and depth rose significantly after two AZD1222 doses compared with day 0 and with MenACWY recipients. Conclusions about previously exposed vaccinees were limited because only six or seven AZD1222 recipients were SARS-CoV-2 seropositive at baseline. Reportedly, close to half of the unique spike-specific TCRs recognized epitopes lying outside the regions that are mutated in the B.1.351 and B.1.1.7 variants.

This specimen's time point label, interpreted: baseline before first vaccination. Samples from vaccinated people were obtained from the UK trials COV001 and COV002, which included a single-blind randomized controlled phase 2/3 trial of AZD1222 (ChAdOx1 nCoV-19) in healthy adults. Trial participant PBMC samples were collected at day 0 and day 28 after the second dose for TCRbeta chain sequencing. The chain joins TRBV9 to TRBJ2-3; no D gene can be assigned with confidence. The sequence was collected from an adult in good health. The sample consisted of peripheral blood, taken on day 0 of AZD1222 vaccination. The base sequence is TGTGCCAGCAGCCTGGCCCCCACAGATACGCAGTATTTT. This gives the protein CASSLAPTDTQYF.